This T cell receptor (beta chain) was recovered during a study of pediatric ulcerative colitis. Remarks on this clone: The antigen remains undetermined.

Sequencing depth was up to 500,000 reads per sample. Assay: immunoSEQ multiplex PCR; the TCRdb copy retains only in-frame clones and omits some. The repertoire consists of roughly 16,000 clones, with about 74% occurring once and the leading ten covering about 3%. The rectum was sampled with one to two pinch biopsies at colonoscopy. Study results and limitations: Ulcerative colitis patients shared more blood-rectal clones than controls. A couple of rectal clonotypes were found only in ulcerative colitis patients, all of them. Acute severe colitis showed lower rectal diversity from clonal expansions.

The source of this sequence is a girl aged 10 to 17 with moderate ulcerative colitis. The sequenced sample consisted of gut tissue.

CDR3 DNA sequence: TGTGCCAGTAGTACCCGACAGGTCCACAATGAGCAGTTCTTC. Protein product: CASSTRQVHNEQFF. J is TRBJ2-1 and V is TRBV19; tentative D call: TRBD1 (6 bases). V lost 4 bases and J 5 bases, leaving 12 bases between the germline ends. The CDR3 length is 14 residues. CDR1 and CDR2 from the germline V gene are LNHDA and SQIVND (reference sequence). The full variable domain, with the rest looked up from reference TRBV19 and TRBJ2-1, is DGGITQSPKYLFRKEGQNVTLSCEQNLNHDAMYWYRQDPGQGLRLIYYSQIVNDFQKGDIAEGYSVSREKKESFPLTVTSAQKNPTAFYLCASSTRQVHNEQFFGPGTRLTVL.